The sequence of this TCR beta chain was determined in a study of OX40 agonist ivuxolimab in advanced cancers. The wider study: The treatment was a fully human IgG2 OX40 agonist, ivuxolimab.

TCRdb's table, derived via immunoSEQ multiplex PCR, lists solely in-frame clones and lacks some. The table shows about 82,000 clones, with approximately 86% occurring only once. This CDR3 has 14 residues. V gave up 1 base and J gave up 8 bases; unmatched junction bases: 3. Looked up from germline, CDR1 is SGHRS and CDR2 is YFSETQ. The source is an adult with an advanced solid tumor such as melanoma, head and neck, liver or kidney cancer. The gene calls are TRBV5-1 and TRBJ2-1; 10 bases are shared with TRBD2. Sequenced material: CD4+ or CD8+ T cells sorted from blood, taken in a trial of the OX40 agonist ivuxolimab. CDR3 region: CASSLLAGEDEQFF. The CDR3 DNA is TGCGCCAGCAGCTTGCTAGCGGGAGAGGATGAGCAGTTCTTC.